This T cell receptor (beta chain) was documented in a study of blood T cell repertoires in COVID-19 (dated by TCRdb to 2020 to 2022). At the level of the whole study: Samples covering the acute and convalescent phases of COVID-19 were provided by collaborators in the United States, Italy and Spain. The prospective study material was composed of cDNA or gDNA derived from T cells, B-cell-depleted T cells, or PBMCs. Subjects who had been exposed to COVID-19, were actively infected with it, or had recovered from it provided the deeply sampled blood TCRbeta repertoires that made up the dataset. The repertoires were released in a freely available public database intended as a resource for research on the immune response to SARS-CoV-2. Samples were obtained from the ongoing ImmuneRACE study (first 160 participants) and from about 1,300 subjects provided by 6 global collaborators. A de-identified subject ID, COVID-19 status, age in years and sex were almost always included in the sample metadata. Where available, HLA class I and class II types were obtained from metadata supplied by the sample provider rather than from assay-based typing.

The study at large found these results: How much clinical and demographic metadata was included differed by source and by participant, and the metadata was provided uncurated.

Note on this clone: Its antigen is not yet known. The sample holds no much larger clone one base away, and base qualities are not on file.

TCRbeta CDR3 regions were amplified from genomic DNA by means of the immunoSEQ Assay, a bias-controlled multiplex PCR. The paper's data handling went like this. The number of nucleated cells in each sample was estimated from the amplification of reference gene primers within the assay. To quantify the absolute abundance of each unique TCRbeta CDR3 rearrangement, sequence reads were collapsed and filtered. For each sample, productive Simpson clonality was calculated as the square root of Simpson's diversity index over productive rearrangements. TCRdb obtained this table from immuneACCESS and retained in-frame rearrangements with V and J assigned. These tables miss some clones; where compared with another copy, unresolved V genes account for less than half of the shortfall, and the remainder is unexplained. The V and J calls and clone size were taken over from that table, and D and trimming were inferred from the DNA. The sample includes 350,000 to 450,000 clones, with about 87% observed a single time. 2% to 2.5% of the sample belongs to the ten largest clones.

In Seattle, one collaborating source enrolled patients while the infection was active and tracked those patients longitudinally over the course of disease. Whole blood was collected in K2EDTA tubes by collaborating institutions according to the institutions' own protocols. Collaborator samples were shipped for TCRbeta analysis as frozen whole blood, isolated PBMCs, or DNA extracted from either sample type. CDR3 length: 18 amino acids, cysteine to phenylalanine. CDR3 DNA is the only sequence kept; it has 54 bases, read in frame from the first base. The junction shows trimming of 3 bases on V and 6 bases on J, and the gene matches do not reach 12 bases of it. Based on the germline V gene, the CDR1 and CDR2 sequences are KGHDR and SFDVKD.

The sequence is built from TRBV24-1 and TRBJ2-2, with 10 bases matching TRBD1. Sequences were obtained from peripheral blood. The sequence came from a woman aged 55-70 years with COVID-19, enrolled during active disease. The DNA sequence is given as TGTGCCACCAGTGATCCAGGTTGGGGGACAGGGGATGCCGGGGAGCTGTTTTTT. It translates to CATSDPGWGTGDAGELFF.